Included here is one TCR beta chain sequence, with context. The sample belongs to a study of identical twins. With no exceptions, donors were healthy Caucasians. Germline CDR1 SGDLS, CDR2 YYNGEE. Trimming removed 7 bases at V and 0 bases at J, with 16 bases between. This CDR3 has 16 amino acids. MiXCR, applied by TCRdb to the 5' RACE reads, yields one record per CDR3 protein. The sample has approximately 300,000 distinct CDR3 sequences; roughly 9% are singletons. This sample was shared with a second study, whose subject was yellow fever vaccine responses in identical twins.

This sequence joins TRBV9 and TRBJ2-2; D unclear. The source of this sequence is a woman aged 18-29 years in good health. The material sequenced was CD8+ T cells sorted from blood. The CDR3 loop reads CASHPGASSNTGELFF. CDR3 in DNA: TGTGCCAGCCACCCAGGCGCCTCCTCGAACACCGGGGAGCTGTTTTTT.